This T cell receptor beta chain was identified in a study of T cells after yellow fever vaccination. Study-level results: Once the booster was given, most primary-vaccination clones reappeared, at around 95% for CD4 and roughly 91% for CD8.

From the 5' RACE reads, TCRdb called clonotypes with MiXCR, one entry per CDR3 protein. The table includes about 220,000 distinct CDR3 sequences, under 3.5% detected once. The table lists this clonotype with many counts. Its target is not known. Trimming left V 4 bases short and J 4 bases short, with 12 bases between. The germline gives CDR1 SGHRS, CDR2 YFSETQ. The CDR3 loop spans 14 amino acids. The sequence derives from a man between 18 and 29 years old who received the YFV17D yellow fever vaccine. The rearrangement uses TRBV5-1 and TRBJ2-1; weak D call: TRBD1 (5 bases). This specimen consisted of CD4+ T cells sorted from PBMCs, obtained 10 days after the yellow fever booster vaccination. The CDR3 protein is CASSDIDSYNEQFF. In nucleotides, the CDR3 is TGCGCCAGCAGCGACATCGACAGTTACAATGAGCAGTTCTTC.